Below are 19 T cell receptor beta chains sequenced from a single sample in a study of Ad26.COV2.S vaccination and SARS-CoV-2 variants. Generated by immunoSEQ multiplex PCR, the TCRdb table keeps only in-frame clones and is missing some. The sample lists about 400,000 clones; approximately 89% were seen once. Documented treatment: some 19 received Ad26.COV2.S at low or high dose, single or two shots; five or six received placebo; per-sample allocation not given. Samples came from day 63 after the first vaccine or placebo injection. The material sequenced was peripheral blood, taken in a trial of Ad26.COV2.S vaccine versus placebo. These TCRs come from a person aged 18-60 years who received the Ad26.COV2.S COVID-19 vaccine or a placebo.

This clone appeared a few times. This chain uses TRBV6-5 with TRBJ2-7; D not certain. Germline values: CDR1 MNHEY, CDR2 SVGAGI. V was clipped by 8 bases and J by 0 bases, with 11 bases between them. This CDR3 comprises 13 residues. The CDR3: CASEPRASYEQYF. Written as DNA, the CDR3 is TGTGCCAGCGAGCCCCGGGCCTCCTACGAGCAGTACTTC.

Worth noting for this clone: A read error may produce the germline difference seen at one junction end. This chain joins TRBV11-1 and TRBJ2-7; TRBD2 aligns across 8 bases. The CDR3 sequence is 12 residues long. In germline, CDR1 is SGHAT, CDR2 FQDESV (reference sequence). DNA of the CDR3: TGTGCCAGCAGCTTCCTTAGCGGGGCGCAGCACTTC. It encodes CASSFLSGAQHF.

The chain has TRBV6-6 and TRBJ1-5; D ambiguous. Germline V lookup: CDR1 MNHNY, CDR2 SVGAGI (reference sequence). The V and J ends lost 5 bases and 2 bases respectively, with 16 bases between them. CDR3 size: 16 residues. CDR3 amino acids: CASSPLSNRGNQPQHF. CDR3 sequence (DNA): TGTGCCAGCAGTCCCCTTTCTAATAGGGGCAATCAGCCCCAGCATTTT.

This chain joins TRBV6-5 and TRBJ1-1; D is uncertain. CDR3 length: 14 residues. V lost 5 bases to trimming and J lost 4 bases, with 14 bases between them. Germline V CDR1 and CDR2: MNHEY, SVGAGI. CDR3 bases: TGTGCCAGCAGTACGGACGGTGCGACCACTGAAGCTTTCTTT. Residues: CASSTDGATTEAFF.

The rearrangement uses TRBV6-5 and TRBJ1-2; 7 positions match TRBD1. Germline CDR1 MNHEY, CDR2 SVGAGI. The CDR3 sequence is 13 residues long. V shed 10 bases and J 2 bases; nucleotides not matched to a gene: 7. This CDR3 reads CATRTGSNYGYTF. The CDR3 DNA reads TGTGCCACCCGGACAGGATCCAACTATGGCTACACCTTC.

The chain uses TRBV4-1 and TRBJ2-4, with TRBD2 matching over 11 bases. V shed 4 bases, J shed 9 bases, and the junction held 14 bases outside the gene matches. CDR1 is MGHRA and CDR2 is YSYEKL in the germline V gene. The CDR3 sequence is 17 residues long. CDR3 nucleotides: TGCGCCAGCAGCCTCGGCGTAACTAGCGGGAGTTCTCGCATTCAGTACTTC. Translated: CASSLGVTSGSSRIQYF.

J is TRBJ1-1 and V is TRBV21-1; the tabulated D call, TRBD1, remains unverified against the DNA. TRBV21-1 is deemed a pseudogene. This CDR3 comprises 14 residues. CDR3 sequence (DNA): TGTGCCAGCAGCACTCTGGGCATGAACACTGAAGCTTTCTTT. Encoded protein: CASSTLGMNTEAFF.

The V and J genes are TRBV7-3 and TRBJ1-2, with D uncertain. CDR3 length: 13 amino acids. Trimming pared 5 bases from V and 3 bases from J, leaving 10 bases between. Looked up from germline, CDR1 is SGHTA and CDR2 is FQGTGA. CDR3 loop: CASSISPDYGYTF. CDR3 sequence (DNA): TGTGCCAGCAGCATCAGTCCGGACTATGGCTACACCTTC.

This clone occurred once. The V call is TRBV6-4, the J call TRBJ2-1; either TRBD1 or TRBD2 may fit D (6 bases each). CDR1 is MRHNA, CDR2 SNTAGT, per germline. Deletions cut 3 bases from V and 5 bases from J, with 11 bases between. This CDR3 contains 14 residues. CDR3 loop: CASSEMGGDNEQFF. CDR3 DNA: TGTGCCAGCAGTGAGATGGGGGGCGACAATGAGCAGTTCTTC.

V and J are TRBV24-1 and TRBJ2-4, with D tentatively TRBD1 or TRBD2 (5 bases each). This CDR3 has 15 amino acids. The germline V and J ends were trimmed by 3 bases and 0 bases, with 8 bases remaining between them. Per the germline V gene, CDR1 is KGHDR and CDR2 is SFDVKD. The CDR3, as DNA: TGTGCCACCAGTGATCCGGGGACAGCCAAAAACATTCAGTACTTC. Translation: CATSDPGTAKNIQYF.

The chain has TRBV5-8 and TRBJ2-7; D is tentatively TRBD1 or TRBD2 (5 bases each). The CDR3 loop spans 16 amino acids. Germline loops: CDR1 SGHTS, CDR2 YDEGEE. The V and J ends lost 4 bases and 1 base respectively, with 18 bases between them. CDR3 nucleotide sequence: TGTGCCAGCAGCCGGGACCTACAAAGGAAGTCCTACGAGCAGTACTTC. As protein: CASSRDLQRKSYEQYF.

This sequence joins TRBV7-3 and TRBJ2-1, with 10 positions matching TRBD2. Germline CDR1 and CDR2: SGHTA and FQGTGA. With V trimmed by 2 bases and J by 7 bases, 5 bases remained unmatched. The CDR3 has 15 amino acids. The CDR3 DNA reads TGTGCCAGCAGCTTATGGAGCGGGAGGGGAAATGAGCAGTTCTTC. It yields the protein CASSLWSGRGNEQFF.

The genes are TRBV7-2 and TRBJ2-1, with 7 bases identical to TRBD1. CDR1 is SGHTA and CDR2 is FQGNSA in the germline V gene. The CDR3 is 14 amino acids. The trim removed 3 bases at V and 12 bases at J, leaving 11 bases unmatched. CDR3 DNA sequence: TGTGCCAGCAGCTTGTTCAGGGGGAGTAGTGGGCAGTTCTTC. Its translation is CASSLFRGSSGQFF.

The CDR3 reads CASSTGATSYNEQFF. CDR3 nucleotide sequence: TGTGCCAGCAGTACAGGGGCTACCTCCTACAATGAGCAGTTCTTC. The chain is built from TRBV27 and TRBJ2-1, with 7 bases matching TRBD1. Germline-derived CDR1 and CDR2 are MNHEY and SMNVEV (reference sequence). Trimming cost V 5 bases and J 0 bases; bases outside gene matches: 4. This CDR3 region has 15 residues.

Written as DNA, the CDR3 is TGTGCCAGCAGCGTCACCGGGACAGGGGTAGTTGGATATTTT. Translation: CASSVTGTGVVGYF. The chain couples TRBV14 to TRBJ1-3; 10 bases map to TRBD1. The J segment lost 15 bases and the V segment lost 5 bases, leaving 13 bases of the junction unmatched. The CDR3 sequence is 14 residues long. Germline V lookup: CDR1 SGHDN, CDR2 FVKESK. Complete variable domain (other parts from reference TRBV14 and TRBJ1-3): EAGVTQFPSHSVIEKGQTVTLRCDPISGHDNLYWYRRVMGKEIKFLLHFVKESKQDESGMPNNRFLAERTGGTYSTLKVQPAELEDSGVYFCASSVTGTGVVGYFGEGSWLTVV.

This chain joins TRBV5-1 and TRBJ2-2; no firm D call. V lost 0 bases and J lost 4, with 4 bases in between. The CDR3 is made up of 13 amino acids. Germline V gene sequence: CDR1 SGHRS, CDR2 YFSETQ. The CDR3 loop reads CASSLGLTGELFF. The CDR3 coding sequence is TGCGCCAGCAGCTTGGGACTCACCGGGGAGCTGTTTTTT.

The genes are TRBV28 and TRBJ2-7; 9 nucleotides match TRBD1. After removal of 7 bases from V and 3 bases from J, the junction contained 10 bases not matched to a gene. The CDR3 has 15 amino acids. CDR1 and CDR2 (germline): MDHEN, SYDVKM. The CDR3 region is CASTSPGTGSYEQYF. The CDR3 DNA follows: TGTGCCAGCACCTCCCCCGGGACAGGGAGCTACGAGCAGTACTTC.

The rearrangement uses TRBV5-1 and TRBJ2-3; D is undetermined. This CDR3 has 12 residues. Germline V gives CDR1 SGHRS, CDR2 YFSETQ. V lost 0 bases and J 7 bases, leaving 6 bases between the germline ends. DNA of the CDR3: TGCGCCAGCAGCTTGGGGGAAAATACGCAGTATTTT. This gives the protein CASSLGENTQYF.

The V and J genes are TRBV28 and TRBJ1-5; 9 bases agree with TRBD1. Germline-derived CDR1 and CDR2 are MDHEN and SYDVKM. CDR3 length: 15 amino acids. The junction had 5 bases not matched to a gene; V was cut back by 2 bases and J by 6 bases. The CDR3 nucleotides read TGTGCCAGCAGTTTAGGGGGGACAGGGACTCAGCCCCAGCATTTT. It encodes CASSLGGTGTQPQHF. Filled out from reference TRBV28 and TRBJ1-5, the complete variable domain reads DVKVTQSSRYLVKRTGEKVFLECVQDMDHENMFWYRQDPGLGLRLIYFSYDVKMKEKGDIPEGYSVSREKKERFSLILESASTNQTSMYLCASSLGGTGTQPQHFGDGTRLSIL.